These 19 T cell receptor beta chains originate from one sample sequenced in a study of a mutant IDH1 vaccine in newly diagnosed glioma. Profiling relied on immunoSEQ multiplex PCR, and the TCRdb table lists in-frame clones only, not all of them. The table shows 39,000 or so clones, with roughly 74% occurring only once. For these receptors, no antigen is known. The sample's time point: week 5, during vaccination. Doses consisted of 300 ug of mutant IDH1 20-mer peptide each, paired with topical imiquimod. Sequencing was performed on PBMCs, taken from a glioma patient whose treatment included an IDH1 peptide vaccine. These receptors all stem from a man aged 35 to 55 with glioma.

The chain recombines TRBV6-5 with TRBJ1-2; tentative D call: TRBD1 (6 bases). Trimming left V 2 bases short and J 6 bases short, with 19 bases between. This CDR3 is built from 16 residues. CDR1 and CDR2 from the germline V gene are MNHEY and SVGAGI. This chain's CDR3 is CASSYLTGLGGDGYTF. The CDR3 coding sequence is TGTGCCAGCAGTTACCTCACAGGGTTGGGCGGGGATGGCTACACCTTC.

The chain has TRBV9 and TRBJ2-1; no firm D call. This CDR3 contains 12 residues. Trimming left V 2 bases short and J 5 bases short, with 5 bases between. Germline-derived CDR1 and CDR2 are SGDLS and YYNGEE. The CDR3 loop is CASSVSNNEQFF. The CDR3 region has the DNA TGTGCCAGCAGCGTCTCAAACAATGAGCAGTTCTTC.

The rearrangement links TRBV2 to TRBJ1-5; D perhaps matches TRBD1 (5 bases). Looked up from germline, CDR1 is SNHLY and CDR2 is FYNNEI. Trimming shortened V by 4 bases and J by 7 bases, and 14 bases separated the two germline ends. The CDR3 totals 14 residues. The CDR3 loop is CASSVNRRGQPQHF. The CDR3 DNA reads as TGTGCCAGCAGTGTGAACAGGAGGGGACAGCCCCAGCATTTT.

This sequence joins TRBV5-1 and TRBJ2-5, with 7 nucleotides matching TRBD1. V trimming: 3 bases; J trimming: 3 bases; junction bases outside the gene matches: 5. Germline loops: CDR1 SGHRS, CDR2 YFSETQ. The CDR3 consists of 14 residues. The CDR3 region is CASSYGTVEETQYF. The CDR3 DNA reads as TGCGCCAGCAGCTATGGGACAGTGGAAGAGACCCAGTACTTC.

The chain uses TRBV9 and TRBJ2-3; maybe TRBD2 (6 bases). This CDR3 has 15 amino acids. Deletions cut 0 bases from V and 3 bases from J, with 11 bases between. Germline V gene sequence: CDR1 SGDLS, CDR2 YYNGEE. This chain's CDR3 is CASSVGGLETDTQYF. The CDR3 region has the DNA TGTGCCAGCAGCGTAGGGGGACTCGAGACAGATACGCAGTATTTT. The variable domain in full, with the rest retrieved from reference TRBV9 and TRBJ2-3, is DSGVTQTPKHLITATGQRVTLRCSPRSGDLSVYWYQQSLDQGLQFLIQYYNGEERAKGNILERFSAQQFPDLHSELNLSSLELGDSALYFCASSVGGLETDTQYFGPGTRLTVL.

V usage is TRBV6-5 and J usage is TRBJ2-7; maybe TRBD2 (6 bases). V was pared by 6 bases and J by 1 base, with 16 bases between. The CDR3 covers 15 residues. Germline CDR1 and CDR2: MNHEY and SVGAGI. CDR3 in DNA: TGTGCCAGCAGCCCGGGGGACCTAGATTCCTACGAGCAGTACTTC. Translation gives CASSPGDLDSYEQYF.

The CDR3 DNA follows: TGCGCCAGCAGCAAGGGGACGGGGAACACTGAAGCTTTCTTT. It encodes CASSKGTGNTEAFF. The rearrangement links TRBV5-1 to TRBJ1-1; weak D call: TRBD1 (5 bases). This CDR3 region has 14 residues. V gave up 4 bases and J gave up 1 base, with 11 bases separating them. In germline, CDR1 is SGHRS, CDR2 YFSETQ.

This clone was detected a few times. The chain combines TRBV4-1 with TRBJ1-5; a weak D match, TRBD1 (5 bases). The V end was cut by 1 base, the J end by 3 bases, with 13 bases between. The CDR3 has 16 residues. The germline gives CDR1 MGHRA, CDR2 YSYEKL. The CDR3 coding sequence is TGCGCCAGCAGCCAAGTAAAGGGGCGGAACAATCAGCCCCAGCATTTT. As protein: CASSQVKGRNNQPQHF.

This clone has only one observation. The CDR3 bases are TGTGCCAGTAGTATAGGAGGGGGAAACGAGCAGTACTTC. Translated, it gives CASSIGGGNEQYF. The chain has TRBV19 and TRBJ2-7; a weak D match, TRBD1 (6 bases). CDR1 is LNHDA, CDR2 SQIVND, per germline (reference sequence). This CDR3 has 13 amino acids. Trimming pared 1 base from V and 5 bases from J, leaving 9 bases between.

This chain links TRBV2 with TRBJ1-1; D is undetermined. The CDR3 totals 13 residues. Looked up from germline, CDR1 is SNHLY and CDR2 is FYNNEI. V shed 5 bases and J shed 0 bases, with 7 bases lying between them. The CDR3 sequence: CASSQELNTEAFF. CDR3 DNA: TGTGCCAGCAGTCAGGAGTTGAACACTGAAGCTTTCTTT.

The chain has TRBV5-1 and TRBJ1-4; weak D call: TRBD1 (6 bases). The CDR3 is 16 amino acids. The germline V gene has CDR1 SGHRS and CDR2 YFSETQ. V gave up 4 bases and J gave up 0 bases, with 13 bases separating them. The CDR3 region has the DNA TGCGCCAGCAGCACCGGACAGTCTGCAACTAATGAAAAACTGTTTTTT. This translates into CASSTGQSATNEKLFF.

This clone was observed a few times. V usage is TRBV5-4 and J usage is TRBJ1-1, with D hard to call. Trimming took 0 bases from V and 4 from J, leaving 7 bases between them. In germline, CDR1 is SGHNT, CDR2 YYREEE (reference sequence). The length of the CDR3 is 13 residues. Here the CDR3 reads CASSLGRATEAFF. Here the CDR3 DNA reads TGTGCCAGCAGCTTGGGTAGGGCCACTGAAGCTTTCTTT.

This chain connects TRBV19 to TRBJ2-7, with 10 bases lining up with TRBD1. CDR1 is LNHDA, CDR2 SQIVND, per germline (reference sequence). CDR3 length: 17 residues. Losses at the gene ends were 6 bases for V and 2 bases for J; bases not matched to a gene: 13. The CDR3 sequence is CASSPVGWTGGAYEQYF. In DNA form, the CDR3 reads TGTGCCAGTAGCCCAGTAGGATGGACAGGGGGGGCCTACGAGCAGTACTTC.

The chain couples TRBV4-1 to TRBJ1-6; D gene ambiguous. V was trimmed by 4 bases and J by 3 bases, leaving 16 bases between them. Germline V lookup: CDR1 MGHRA, CDR2 YSYEKL. CDR3 length: 17 residues. The CDR3 sequence: CASSPSGFEIYNSPLHF. CDR3 sequence (DNA): TGCGCCAGCAGCCCGAGTGGATTCGAGATCTATAATTCACCCCTCCACTTT.

The sample holds a few counts of this clone. The J gene is TRBJ1-4, the V gene TRBV19; TRBD1 agrees at 8 bases. The CDR3 runs to 14 residues. CDR1 and CDR2 from the germline V gene are LNHDA and SQIVND (reference sequence). The V gene end was trimmed by 6 bases and the J gene end by 5 bases; junction bases not matched to a gene: 5. CDR3 nucleotides: TGTGCCAGTAGAGGGACAGGTCTAAATGAAAAACTGTTTTTT. It translates to CASRGTGLNEKLFF.

The chain employs TRBV7-9 and TRBJ1-1; maybe TRBD1 (6 bases). Between the trimmed V and J ends, which lost 5 bases and 5 bases, there was a span of 9 bases. In germline, CDR1 is SEHNR, CDR2 FQNEAQ (reference sequence). The CDR3 totals 12 residues. DNA for the CDR3: TGTGCCAGCAGCGCGGACAGTACTGAAGCTTTCTTT. Protein product: CASSADSTEAFF.

The chain employs TRBV5-1 and TRBJ1-6, with D possibly being TRBD1 (5 bases). V shed 5 bases and J shed 6 bases, with 9 bases lying between them. The germline V gene has CDR1 SGHRS and CDR2 YFSETQ. This CDR3 is 13 amino acids long. CDR3 loop: CASRAGSNSPLHF. DNA for the CDR3: TGCGCCAGCAGAGCAGGGAGTAATTCACCCCTCCACTTT.

The chain uses TRBV9 and TRBJ2-5; a possible D gene is TRBD1 (6 bases). Trimming removed 0 bases at V and 2 bases at J, with 11 bases between. Germline V gives CDR1 SGDLS, CDR2 YYNGEE. There are 15 residues in the CDR3. The chain's CDR3 is CASSVVGTGQETQYF. The CDR3 coding sequence is TGTGCCAGCAGCGTAGTCGGCACAGGGCAAGAGACCCAGTACTTC.

The chain is built from TRBV6-6 and TRBJ1-5, with a tentative D call TRBD1 (5 bases). There are 12 residues in the CDR3. Between the trimmed V and J ends, which lost 6 bases and 6 bases, there was a span of 9 bases. Germline loops: CDR1 MNHNY, CDR2 SVGAGI (reference sequence). CDR3: CASSTGLQPQHF. The CDR3 DNA reads as TGTGCCAGCAGCACAGGTCTTCAGCCCCAGCATTTT.